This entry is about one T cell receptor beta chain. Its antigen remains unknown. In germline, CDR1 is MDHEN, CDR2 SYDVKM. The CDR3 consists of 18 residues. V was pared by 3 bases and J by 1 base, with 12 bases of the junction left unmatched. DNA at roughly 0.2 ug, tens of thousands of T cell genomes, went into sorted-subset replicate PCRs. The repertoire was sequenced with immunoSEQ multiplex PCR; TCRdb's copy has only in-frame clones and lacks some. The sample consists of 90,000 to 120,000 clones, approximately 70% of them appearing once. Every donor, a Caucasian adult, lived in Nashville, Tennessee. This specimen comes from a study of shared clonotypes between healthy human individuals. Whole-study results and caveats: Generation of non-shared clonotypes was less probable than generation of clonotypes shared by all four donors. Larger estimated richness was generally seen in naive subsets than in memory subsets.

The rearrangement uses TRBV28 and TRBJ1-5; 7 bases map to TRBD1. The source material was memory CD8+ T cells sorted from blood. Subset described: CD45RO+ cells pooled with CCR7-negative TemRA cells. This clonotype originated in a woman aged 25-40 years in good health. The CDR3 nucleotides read TGTGCCAGCAGTTTTTTATGGAGGGGGCAACGGAGCAATCAGCCCCAGCATTTT. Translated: CASSFLWRGQRSNQPQHF.